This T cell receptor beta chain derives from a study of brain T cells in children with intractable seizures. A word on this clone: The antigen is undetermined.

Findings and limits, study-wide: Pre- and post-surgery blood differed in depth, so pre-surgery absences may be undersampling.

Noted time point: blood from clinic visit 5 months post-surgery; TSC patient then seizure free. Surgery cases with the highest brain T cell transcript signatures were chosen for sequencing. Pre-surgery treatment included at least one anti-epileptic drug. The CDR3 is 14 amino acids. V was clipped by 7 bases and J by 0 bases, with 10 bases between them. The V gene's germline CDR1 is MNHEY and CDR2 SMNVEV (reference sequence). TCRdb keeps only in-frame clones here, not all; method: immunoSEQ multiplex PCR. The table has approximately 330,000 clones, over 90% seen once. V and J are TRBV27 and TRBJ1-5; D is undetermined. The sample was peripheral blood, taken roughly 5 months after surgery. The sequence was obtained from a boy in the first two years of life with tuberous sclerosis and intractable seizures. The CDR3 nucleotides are TGTGCCAGCAATACAGCCTATAGCAATCAGCCCCAGCATTTT. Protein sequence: CASNTAYSNQPQHF.